The rows below give T cell receptor beta chains drawn from one sample of a study of T cells after yellow fever vaccination. TCRdb ran MiXCR on the 5' RACE reads and lists one entry per CDR3 protein. The sample contains roughly 520,000 distinct CDR3 sequences, just over 20% of which appear only once. The source material was PBMCs, sampled about 21 days after the first yellow fever vaccination. The receptors come from a young man who received the YFV17D yellow fever vaccine. CDR3s include the opening cysteine and the closing phenylalanine or tryptophan. A D gene is named only where the DNA matches it firmly. The size field is filled for only some rows; it gives once, few, many or a size class.

DNA | CDR3 | J | length | V | D | size
TGTGCCAGCGGCCGAGCGGGGGGGGTAGAGACCCAGTACTTC | CASGRAGGVETQYF | TRBJ2-5 | 14 | TRBV12-3/TRBV12-4 | TRBD2 | NA
TGTGCCAGCAGCCAAGATCTAGCGGGGGGGCCTTCGCTGTTTTTT | CASSQDLAGGPSLFF | TRBJ2-2 | 15 | TRBV4-2 | TRBD2 | few
TGCGCCAGCAGCTTGGGGCAGGCAGCCTACGAGCAGTACTTC | CASSLGQAAYEQYF | TRBJ2-7 | 14 | TRBV5-1 | NA | few
TGTGCCAGCAGTTCCACGGGGACGGGGGATGAGCAGTTCTTC | CASSSTGTGDEQFF | TRBJ2-1 | 14 | TRBV12-3/TRBV12-4 | NA | few
TGTGCCAGCAGCCCAGGCAGGGGTCAGCGCACAGATACGCAGTATTTT | CASSPGRGQRTDTQYF | TRBJ2-3 | 16 | TRBV7-9 | NA | NA
TGTGCCAGCTCACTTAACCCCGCGGGAAAGGGCTATGGCTACACCTTC | CASSLNPAGKGYGYTF | TRBJ1-2 | 16 | TRBV18 | NA | few
TGCAGTGCTAGAGACAGGACTACCTACGAGCAGTACTTC | CSARDRTTYEQYF | TRBJ2-7 | 13 | TRBV20-1 | NA | few
TGTGCCAGCAGTTCGTACCCTCGGGCTTTCTTT | CASSSYPRAFF | TRBJ1-1 | 11 | TRBV12-3/TRBV12-4 | NA | NA
TGTGCCAGCAGCTCTGTACGACAGCTAACGTACAATGAGCAGTTCTTC | CASSSVRQLTYNEQFF | TRBJ2-1 | 16 | TRBV5-6 | NA | NA
TGTGCCAGCTCACCATTTAATGACCAAGAGACCCAGTACTTC | CASSPFNDQETQYF | TRBJ2-5 | 14 | TRBV18 | NA | NA
TGTGCCAGCAGTCCGGGGGGACAGGGTCGGACAGATACGCAGTATTTT | CASSPGGQGRTDTQYF | TRBJ2-3 | 16 | TRBV2 | TRBD1 | NA
TGTGCCAGCAGTCACCAGGCGGGGGGGTTACCAGATACGCAGTATTTT | CASSHQAGGLPDTQYF | TRBJ2-3 | 16 | TRBV6-2/TRBV6-3 | TRBD2 | NA
TGTGCCAGCAGCCACCTTCAGGAGGGCAATCAGCCCCAGCATTTT | CASSHLQEGNQPQHF | TRBJ1-5 | 15 | TRBV6-1 | NA | NA
TGTGCCAGCAGGTTTAGTGAGGTCGGGGAGCTGTTTTTT | CASRFSEVGELFF | TRBJ2-2 | 13 | TRBV12-3/TRBV12-4 | NA | few
TGCGCCAGCAGCCTGGCGGGGGTCAGTTCCTACAATGAGCAGTTCTTC | CASSLAGVSSYNEQFF | TRBJ2-1 | 16 | TRBV5-1 | TRBD2 | NA
TGCGCCAGCAGCCAAGAGGGGCAGGGCGGGTATTCACCCCTCCACTTT | CASSQEGQGGYSPLHF | TRBJ1-6 | 16 | TRBV4-1 | NA | NA
TGTGCCAGCAGCTTAGGCCGCAGGGGAAGCACAGATACGCAGTATTTT | CASSLGRRGSTDTQYF | TRBJ2-3 | 16 | TRBV11-3 | NA | NA
TGTGCCAGCAGCCTACGGGACGCCAGCGGTTCTGAGCAGTTCTTC | CASSLRDASGSEQFF | TRBJ2-1 | 15 | TRBV3-1 | NA | many
TGTGCCATCAGAGGGAATGAAAAACTGTTTTTT | CAIRGNEKLFF | TRBJ1-4 | 11 | TRBV10-3 | NA | NA
TGTGCCAGCAGCTCGAGGACGGGAACGAGCACAGATACGCAGTATTTT | CASSSRTGTSTDTQYF | TRBJ2-3 | 16 | TRBV5-8 | NA | NA
TGTGCCAGCAGCGCCGTCGACAGGGGTTGGACTGAAGCTTTCTTT | CASSAVDRGWTEAFF | TRBJ1-1 | 15 | TRBV9 | TRBD1 | few
TGTGCCAGCGGGGATGCAACTAATGAAAAACTGTTTTTT | CASGDATNEKLFF | TRBJ1-4 | 13 | TRBV6-1 | NA | NA
TGTGCCAGCAGCCCCCTACGGAAAACTGAAGCTTTCTTT | CASSPLRKTEAFF | TRBJ1-1 | 13 | TRBV9 | NA | NA
TGTGCCAGCAGTCGCTCCGGGACGGGCTCCTACGAGCAGTACTTC | CASSRSGTGSYEQYF | TRBJ2-7 | 15 | TRBV12-3/TRBV12-4 | NA | few
TGCGCCAGCAGCCAAGTCCAGGATGGGACTGAAGCTTTCTTT | CASSQVQDGTEAFF | TRBJ1-1 | 14 | TRBV4-1 | NA | many
TGCGCCAGCAGCATGAACAACATAGGGAGCTCCTACAATGAGCAGTTCTTC | CASSMNNIGSSYNEQFF | TRBJ2-1 | 17 | TRBV5-1 | NA | NA
TGTGCCAGCAGCTCTCCCGGGCGAGCGGGGGGGCCCGCAGATACGCAGTATTTT | CASSSPGRAGGPADTQYF | TRBJ2-3 | 18 | TRBV7-8 | TRBD2 | NA
TGTGCCAGCAGCGCCCCGCCCCTCGGCAATGAGCAGTTCTTC | CASSAPPLGNEQFF | TRBJ2-1 | 14 | TRBV9 | NA | few
TGTGCCAGCAGCTTGGGCGACAGGATGACGGGCTACACCTTC | CASSLGDRMTGYTF | TRBJ1-2 | 14 | TRBV7-2 | NA | NA
TGTGCCAGCAGTTACTCGATACCCCTACAGGGAGGGGATGGCTACACCTTC | CASSYSIPLQGGDGYTF | TRBJ1-2 | 17 | TRBV6-5 | NA | NA
TGTGCCAGCAGTTACACCTACCGTCGGGTAGCCGAGCATGAGCAGTTCTTC | CASSYTYRRVAEHEQFF | TRBJ2-1 | 17 | TRBV6-2/TRBV6-3 | NA | few
TGTGCCAGCAGCTTTCCCGCTTCTAGCGGGGGACCCACAGATACGCAGTATTTT | CASSFPASSGGPTDTQYF | TRBJ2-3 | 18 | TRBV11-2 | TRBD2 | NA
TGTGCCATCAGTGATGGGACGCAGGGGTTTGGCTACACCTTC | CAISDGTQGFGYTF | TRBJ1-2 | 14 | TRBV10-3 | NA | NA
TGTGCCAGCAGCCCCGGGGGACACTATGGCTACACCTTC | CASSPGGHYGYTF | TRBJ1-2 | 13 | TRBV7-9 | NA | few
TGTGCCAGCAGCTTATTCGGCCTCGAGCAGTACTTC | CASSLFGLEQYF | TRBJ2-7 | 12 | TRBV7-9 | NA | few
TGTGCCAGCAGCTTAGTTGGTCCAAGCGGGGGGACCTACGAGCAGTACTTC | CASSLVGPSGGTYEQYF | TRBJ2-7 | 17 | TRBV7-8 | TRBD2 | NA
TGTGCCAGCAGTTATGGCGAGGCCCCGAACACCGGGGAGCTGTTTTTT | CASSYGEAPNTGELFF | TRBJ2-2 | 16 | TRBV6-2/TRBV6-3 | NA | NA
TGTGCCAGCTCCCCGGGGGCGGAAGAAAAACTGTTTTTT | CASSPGAEEKLFF | TRBJ1-4 | 13 | TRBV18 | NA | NA
TGTGCCAGCAGTTGGGGGGGATCCTACAATGAGCAGTTCTTC | CASSWGGSYNEQFF | TRBJ2-1 | 14 | TRBV28 | TRBD2 | many
TGTGCCAGTTCTCAGCGGGGGGCCTACGAGCAGTACTTC | CASSQRGAYEQYF | TRBJ2-7 | 13 | TRBV27 | TRBD2 | few
TGTGCCAGCAGCGTTAGTGCAGATACGCAGTATTTT | CASSVSADTQYF | TRBJ2-3 | 12 | TRBV9 | NA | few
TGTGCCAGCAGCCGACGGAGGAACACCGGGGAGCTGTTTTTT | CASSRRRNTGELFF | TRBJ2-2 | 14 | TRBV12-3/TRBV12-4 | NA | NA
TGTGCCAGCATCCCACCGACAGGGCAAGAGACCCAGTACTTC | CASIPPTGQETQYF | TRBJ2-5 | 14 | TRBV21-1 | NA | NA
TGCGCCAGCAGCCCGACTAGCGTAGCATCCAACGAGCAGTACTTC | CASSPTSVASNEQYF | TRBJ2-7 | 15 | TRBV4-1 | TRBD2 | once
TGCGCCAGCAGCCAACAAGTAGGAGGGGCCCTAGGCGATGCGCAGTATTTT | CASSQQVGGALGDAQYF | TRBJ2-3 | 17 | TRBV4-1 | NA | few
TGCGCCAGCAGCCAGGGACAGCTCACAGATACGCAGTATTTT | CASSQGQLTDTQYF | TRBJ2-3 | 14 | TRBV4-3 | TRBD1 | few
TGTGCCAGCAGTGCCACAGGTCTTGGGGCCAAAAACATTCAGTACTTC | CASSATGLGAKNIQYF | TRBJ2-4 | 16 | TRBV6-1 | NA | NA
TGTGCCAGCAGCTTAGACAGGGTTTTCTCACCCCTCCACTTT | CASSLDRVFSPLHF | TRBJ1-6 | 14 | TRBV11-2 | NA | many
TGTGCCAGCAGTTTTCGGCAGGGACTTCGGTCCTATAATTCACCCCTCCACTTT | CASSFRQGLRSYNSPLHF | TRBJ1-6 | 18 | TRBV28 | NA | few
TGCAGTGCTAGAATCCCAGGGTTCAATCAGCCCCAGCATTTT | CSARIPGFNQPQHF | TRBJ1-5 | 14 | TRBV20-1 | NA | NA
TGTGCCAGCAGCTTAGGGGCAGGGATGAACACTGAAGCTTTCTTT | CASSLGAGMNTEAFF | TRBJ1-1 | 15 | TRBV7-3 | NA | many
TGTGCCAGCGTACGGGGGAACTCCTACAATGAGCAGTTCTTC | CASVRGNSYNEQFF | TRBJ2-1 | 14 | TRBV6-2/TRBV6-3 | NA | few
TGTGCCAGCAGTGAAACCCCTACGGACAGCTCCTACAATGAGCAGTTCTTC | CASSETPTDSSYNEQFF | TRBJ2-1 | 17 | TRBV25-1 | NA | few
TGCAGTGCAGGTTCTGGGCCCCAAGAGACCCAGTACTTC | CSAGSGPQETQYF | TRBJ2-5 | 13 | TRBV20-1 | NA | few
TGCAGTGCTAGCATCATAAGAGGGGGCGGAGAGACCCAGTACTTC | CSASIIRGGGETQYF | TRBJ2-5 | 15 | TRBV20-1 | TRBD1 | NA
TGTGCCATCAGTGTTGGGACAGGGGTATCCGAGCAGTACTTC | CAISVGTGVSEQYF | TRBJ2-7 | 14 | TRBV10-3 | TRBD1 | few
TGTGCCAGTAGCGAAAGCGGGACAGGGATCAATGAGCAGTTCTTC | CASSESGTGINEQFF | TRBJ2-1 | 15 | TRBV19 | TRBD1 | few